These T cell receptor beta chains were read from a single sample in a study of T cells in Graves' hyperthyroidism and ophthalmopathy. TCRdb reprocessed the multiplex PCR reads via MiXCR and lists one record per CDR3 protein. The repertoire holds 600,000 to 650,000 distinct CDR3 sequences, with roughly 17% as singletons. Sequences were obtained from blood. These receptors originate from a woman aged 30 to 39 with Graves' hyperthyroidism. CDR3s include the opening cysteine and the closing phenylalanine or tryptophan. The D gene is left open where the match is weak. Part of the rows lack a size; the others show once, few, many or a class for expanded clones.

many,TRBV9,TRBJ2-3,-,CASSVEGGTSPTDTQYF,TGTGCCAGCAGCGTAGAAGGGGGGACTTCTCCCACAGATACGCAGTATTTT
-,TRBV19,TRBJ1-4,-,CASSGSGRATNEKLFF,TGTGCCAGTAGTGGATCGGGTCGGGCAACTAATGAAAAACTGTTTTTT
-,TRBV29-1,TRBJ1-3,-,CSVDLGDGNTIYF,TGCAGCGTTGATCTCGGTGATGGAAACACCATATATTTT
-,TRBV7-8,TRBJ1-1,-,CASSLTGGMNTEAFF,TGTGCCAGCAGCTTGACGGGGGGAATGAACACTGAAGCTTTCTTT
many,TRBV11-2,TRBJ2-5,-,CASSPPSTGEETQYF,TGTGCCAGCAGCCCTCCATCGACAGGTGAAGAGACCCAGTACTTC
-,TRBV6-2/TRBV6-3,TRBJ2-3,-,CAPIGNLDTQYF,TGTGCCCCCATAGGGAACTTGGATACGCAGTATTTT
many,TRBV27,TRBJ2-7,TRBD1,CASSKTGGEDYEQYF,TGTGCCAGCAGTAAAACAGGGGGCGAGGACTACGAGCAGTACTTC
-,TRBV20-1,TRBJ2-2,TRBD2,CSAPTGLAGDTGELFF,TGCAGTGCTCCAACCGGACTAGCGGGGGACACCGGGGAGCTGTTTTTT
-,TRBV11-2,TRBJ2-5,-,CASSETRGEETQYF,TGTGCCAGCAGCGAGACTAGGGGTGAAGAGACCCAGTACTTC
few,TRBV20-1,TRBJ2-7,TRBD2,CSARLPTSGTAYEQYF,TGCAGTGCTAGGTTGCCGACTAGCGGGACGGCCTACGAGCAGTACTTC
many,TRBV20-1,TRBJ2-3,-,CSATHGGGSTDTQYF,TGCAGTGCTACCCACGGAGGGGGGAGCACAGATACGCAGTATTTT
many,TRBV7-3,TRBJ2-3,TRBD2,CASSLAGIGDTQYF,TGTGCCAGCAGCCTAGCGGGAATCGGGGATACGCAGTATTTT
many,TRBV15,TRBJ1-1,-,CATSRDHGEGAEAFF,TGTGCCACCAGCAGAGATCACGGGGAGGGCGCTGAAGCTTTCTTT
many,TRBV11-1,TRBJ2-7,-,CASSLGRGDEQYF,TGTGCCAGCAGCTTAGGAAGGGGGGACGAGCAGTACTTC
many,TRBV27,TRBJ2-1,-,CASRPAWDNEQFF,TGTGCCTCCCGGCCGGCTTGGGACAATGAGCAGTTCTTC
few,TRBV30,TRBJ2-5,TRBD2,CAWSKGTAGGAQETQYF,TGTGCCTGGAGTAAAGGGACGGCGGGAGGTGCACAGGAGACCCAGTACTTC
-,TRBV20-1,TRBJ1-6,-,CSARASDSYNSPLHF,TGCAGTGCTAGAGCATCGGACAGCTATAATTCACCCCTCCACTTT
-,TRBV4-1,TRBJ2-7,-,CASTLGRDSYEQYF,TGCGCCAGCACCCTCGGAAGAGATTCCTACGAGCAGTACTTC
-,TRBV20-1,TRBJ2-7,TRBD2,CSAREGLADSYNEQYF,TGCAGTGCTAGAGAGGGACTAGCGGACTCCTACAATGAGCAGTACTTC
many,TRBV12-3/TRBV12-4,TRBJ1-4,-,CASSFQGRGEKLFF,TGTGCCAGCAGTTTCCAGGGACGGGGAGAAAAACTGTTTTTT
many,TRBV28,TRBJ2-5,-,CASSARDSQETQYF,TGTGCCAGCAGTGCCCGGGACTCACAAGAGACCCAGTACTTC
-,TRBV19,TRBJ2-3,-,CASSIGRDSGTDTQYF,TGTGCCAGTAGTATTGGGCGGGACTCTGGCACAGATACGCAGTATTTT
many,TRBV3-1,TRBJ2-7,TRBD2,CASSQLAGGSYEQYF,TGTGCCAGCAGCCAGTTAGCGGGAGGGTCCTACGAGCAGTACTTC
many,TRBV6-2/TRBV6-3,TRBJ2-7,TRBD1,CASTPRGTGTYEQYF,TGTGCCTCCACTCCAAGGGGGACAGGGACTTACGAGCAGTACTTC
many,TRBV30,TRBJ1-6,-,CAWSVPRGLSSYNSPLHF,TGTGCCTGGAGTGTACCAAGGGGATTGAGCTCCTATAATTCACCCCTCCACTTT
many,TRBV20-1,TRBJ1-1,-,CSASSRRRGAEAFF,TGCAGTGCTAGCAGTCGACGTAGGGGCGCTGAAGCTTTCTTT
many,TRBV2,TRBJ2-1,TRBD2,CASSALAVYNEQFF,TGTGCCAGCAGTGCACTAGCGGTATACAATGAGCAGTTCTTC
few,TRBV4-3,TRBJ2-3,TRBD2,CASSPAPSGRRTDTQYF,TGCGCCAGCAGCCCGGCCCCTAGCGGGAGGCGCACAGATACGCAGTATTTT
few,TRBV24-1,TRBJ1-2,-,CATSESPPDGYTF,TGTGCCACCAGTGAAAGCCCGCCAGATGGCTACACCTTC
few,TRBV29-1,TRBJ2-5,TRBD2,CSVETGGETQYF,TGCAGCGTCGAAACGGGGGGGGAGACCCAGTACTTC
many,TRBV29-1,TRBJ2-2,TRBD1,CSVVGQATGELFF,TGCAGCGTTGTGGGACAGGCCACCGGGGAGCTGTTTTTT
-,TRBV7-3,TRBJ2-5,-,CASSLGADALPQETQYF,TGTGCCAGCAGCTTGGGGGCCGACGCATTACCACAAGAGACCCAGTACTTC
-,TRBV2,TRBJ2-3,TRBD1,CASSEGTGGKDTQYF,TGTGCCAGCAGTGAAGGGACAGGGGGCAAGGATACGCAGTATTTT
-,TRBV20-1,TRBJ1-6,-,CSTSSSYNSPLHF,TGCAGTACTTCGAGCTCCTATAATTCACCCCTCCACTTT
many,TRBV18,TRBJ1-4,-,CASSRGIQPNEKLFF,TGTGCCAGCTCACGGGGGATTCAGCCTAATGAAAAACTGTTTTTT
few,TRBV11-1,TRBJ1-1,TRBD1,CASSSPGQTPEAFF,TGTGCCAGCAGCTCTCCGGGACAGACCCCTGAAGCTTTCTTT
few,TRBV5-8,TRBJ1-1,-,CASSFQASGGTEAFF,TGTGCCAGCAGCTTCCAAGCGTCGGGTGGCACTGAAGCTTTCTTT
many,TRBV11-2,TRBJ1-1,-,CASSLETGMVTEAFF,TGTGCCAGCAGCTTAGAGACGGGTATGGTCACTGAAGCTTTCTTT
-,TRBV20-1,TRBJ1-5,-,CSADTGNYSNQPQHF,TGCAGTGCTGATACAGGGAATTATAGCAATCAGCCCCAGCATTTT
many,TRBV7-3,TRBJ2-1,-,CASSLTGEPYNEQFF,TGTGCCAGCAGCTTAACCGGGGAACCCTACAATGAGCAGTTCTTC
-,TRBV6-5,TRBJ2-2,-,CASSYTAAGELFF,TGTGCCAGCAGTTACACAGCGGCCGGGGAGCTGTTTTTT
many,TRBV5-1,TRBJ2-1,-,CASSFSPGAVNEQFF,TGCGCCAGCAGCTTTTCCCCGGGAGCGGTCAATGAGCAGTTCTTC